Sequencing of this TCR beta chain was carried out in a study of regulatory T cells in long-lasting Graves disease. CDR3-region Arm-PCR and iRepertoire HTBI primers produced the TCR beta libraries. MiXCR was run by TCRdb on the multiplex PCR reads, yielding one entry per CDR3 protein. The sample has about 220,000 distinct CDR3 sequences; approximately 19% are singletons. This clonotype showed up many times. The time point denotes: newly diagnosed GD, antithyroid drugs for less than 3 months. RNA extracted from PBMCs served as the sequencing template. These data also featured in a second study, about T cells in Graves' hyperthyroidism and ophthalmopathy.

The source was peripheral blood mononuclear cells (PBMCs), collected at new diagnosis, from a patient treated with antithyroid drugs. The source of this sequence is a woman in her twenties or thirties with Graves disease.

Here the CDR3 reads CASTQHRTGGGETQYF. The CDR3 DNA reads TGTGCCAGTACCCAACACCGAACAGGCGGGGGAGAGACCCAGTACTTC. The rearrangement uses TRBV19 and TRBJ2-5; the match to TRBD2 covers 7 bases. With V trimmed by 7 bases and J by 4 bases, 15 bases remained unmatched. CDR3 length: 16 amino acids. In germline, CDR1 is LNHDA, CDR2 SQIVND (reference sequence).